The 29 T cell receptor beta chains listed next were all sequenced from one sample in a study of blood T cell repertoires in COVID-19 (TCRdb year 2020). The library was generated by the immunoSEQ multiplex PCR assay. TCRdb's version of the immuneACCESS table is confined to in-frame rearrangements and falls short of the full clone set. An unresolved V gene accounts for under half of the shortfall where checked; the remainder is of unknown origin. Across this sample there are 100,000 or so clones, with about nine tenths seen only once. Around 3.9% of the sample lies in the top ten. Input material: peripheral blood. These TCRs come from a woman aged 45-65 years in a cohort sampled during active COVID-19.

The chain's CDR3 is CASTMISSADTQYF. The CDR3 DNA reads as TGTGCCAGCACCATGATTTCTAGCGCCGATACGCAGTATTTT. The chain employs TRBV9 and TRBJ2-3; possible D gene TRBD2, 6 bases. Between the trimmed V and J ends, which lost 6 bases and 6 bases, there was a span of 17 bases. The CDR3 totals 14 residues. Germline V gives CDR1 SGDLS, CDR2 YYNGEE.

V usage is TRBV25-1 and J usage is TRBJ2-2; D ambiguous. Germline-derived CDR1 and CDR2 are MGHDK and SYGVNS. The CDR3 contains 13 residues. V was pared by 3 bases and J by 6 bases, with 8 bases between. CDR3 loop: CASSEVLPGELFF. Written as DNA, the CDR3 is TGTGCCAGCAGTGAGGTTCTACCCGGGGAGCTGTTTTTT.

V usage is TRBV3-1 (or the pseudogene TRBV3-2) and J usage is TRBJ2-4, with D uncertain. The length of the CDR3 is 15 residues. V was pared by 3 bases and J by 1 base, with 10 bases between. CDR1 is LGHDT and CDR2 is YNNKEL in the germline V gene (reference sequence). The CDR3 region is CASSHSGAAKNIQYF. The CDR3 nucleotides are TGTGCCAGCAGCCATTCCGGAGCGGCCAAAAACATTCAGTACTTC.

The rearrangement joins TRBV11-2 to TRBJ1-1; 9 positions agree with TRBD1. V gave up 1 base and J gave up 3 bases; unmatched junction bases: 12. CDR1 is SGHAT and CDR2 is FQNNGV in the germline V gene. CDR3 size: 18 residues. The CDR3 nucleotides are TGTGCCAGCAGCTTAGGGCGACAGGGGGGAATAGGGGACACTGAAGCTTTCTTT. It specifies CASSLGRQGGIGDTEAFF.

The rearrangement links TRBV5-1 to TRBJ2-3; the match to TRBD2 covers 8 bases. The CDR3 totals 15 residues. Germline V gives CDR1 SGHRS, CDR2 YFSETQ. V shed 0 bases and J 2 bases; nucleotides not matched to a gene: 2. CDR3 residues: CASSLDGGATDTQYF. CDR3 nucleotides: TGCGCCAGCAGCTTGGACGGGGGGGCCACAGATACGCAGTATTTT. Using reference TRBV5-1 and TRBJ2-3 for the parts outside the CDR3, the full variable domain is KAGVTQTPRYLIKTRGQQVTLSCSPISGHRSVSWYQQTPGQGLQFLFEYFSETQRNKGNFPGRFSGRQFSNSRSEMNVSTLELGDSALYLCASSLDGGATDTQYFGPGTRLTVL.

V usage is TRBV5-1 and J usage is TRBJ1-6; a weak D match, TRBD1 (5 bases). The germline gives CDR1 SGHRS, CDR2 YFSETQ. The CDR3 extends over 15 amino acids. V shed 1 base and J shed 8 bases, with 13 bases lying between them. CDR3 amino acids: CASSLTGNQDSPLHF. The CDR3 DNA reads TGCGCCAGCAGCTTGACAGGTAATCAAGATTCACCCCTCCACTTT.

The chain couples TRBV2 to TRBJ2-7; the D is unclear. V was pared by 2 bases and J by 2 bases, with 4 bases between. Germline V lookup: CDR1 SNHLY, CDR2 FYNNEI. This CDR3 region has 12 residues. The CDR3 here is CASSEQTYEQYF. DNA for the CDR3: TGTGCCAGCAGTGAACAGACCTACGAGCAGTACTTC.

The rearrangement joins TRBV13 to TRBJ1-3, with D possibly matching TRBD1 (5 bases). CDR1 and CDR2 from the germline V gene are PRHDT and FYEKMQ (reference sequence). Trimming shortened V by 1 base and J by 6 bases, and 7 bases separated the two germline ends. The CDR3 covers 13 residues. The CDR3 DNA is TGTGCCAGCAGCTTAGAAGGGGCAAACACCATATATTTT. It yields the protein CASSLEGANTIYF.

Here the CDR3 reads CASSTGLPSGYEQYF. CDR3 DNA: TGTGCCAGCAGTACGGGACTCCCTTCGGGGTACGAGCAGTACTTC. This rearrangement joins TRBV6-6 to TRBJ2-7, with D perhaps TRBD2 (6 bases). Trimming removed 5 bases from V and 4 bases from J, with 18 bases in between. Germline CDR1 reads MNHNY; CDR2 reads SVGAGI (reference sequence). There are 15 residues in the CDR3.

This clone occurred once. The chain has TRBV4-1 and TRBJ1-1, with a possible D match to TRBD1 (5 bases). V was pared by 0 bases and J by 4 bases, with 21 bases between. The CDR3 spans 18 residues. Germline V CDR1 and CDR2: MGHRA, YSYEKL. The DNA for the CDR3 is TGCGCCAGCAGCCAAGATTGGGGATTGGAAGGGAGGGGCACTGAAGCTTTCTTT. It translates to CASSQDWGLEGRGTEAFF.

The rearrangement uses TRBV7-6 and TRBJ1-6, with D possibly being TRBD1 (6 bases). The CDR3 runs 13 residues. Germline V gene lookup returns CDR1 SGHVS and CDR2 FNYEAQ. The V and J ends lost 8 bases and 9 bases respectively, with 14 bases between them. CDR3 residues: CASGQGQTSPLHF. The CDR3 coding sequence is TGTGCCAGCGGGCAGGGGCAGACTTCACCCCTCCACTTT.

Only a few counts were recorded for this clone. Here the CDR3 DNA reads TGTGCCAGCAGTGTGGCCAGGGATAATTCACCCCTCCACTTT. Translation: CASSVARDNSPLHF. The chain has TRBV2 and TRBJ1-6; D possibly corresponds to TRBD1 (5 bases). This CDR3 region has 14 residues. Trimming took 4 bases from V and 5 from J, leaving 9 bases between them. CDR1 and CDR2 (germline): SNHLY, FYNNEI. Full variable domain (remainder filled in from reference TRBV2 and TRBJ1-6): EPEVTQTPSHQVTQMGQEVILRCVPISNHLYFYWYRQILGQKVEFLVSFYNNEISEKSEIFDDQFSVERPDGSNFTLKIRSTKLEDSAMYFCASSVARDNSPLHFGNGTRLTVT.

This clone was recorded only once. The rearrangement uses TRBV5-1 and TRBJ1-6, with 8 bases that match TRBD1. The V gene's germline CDR1 is SGHRS and CDR2 YFSETQ. The CDR3 runs 16 residues. The J segment lost 5 bases and the V segment lost 1 base, leaving 5 bases of the junction unmatched. DNA of the CDR3: TGCGCCAGCAGCTTGCAGACAGGGGAAAATAATTCACCCCTCCACTTT. Amino acids: CASSLQTGENNSPLHF.

This chain joins TRBV3-1 (or the pseudogene TRBV3-2) and TRBJ2-1; the match to TRBD2 covers 13 bases. J lost 9 bases, V lost 4 bases, and 6 bases had no gene match. CDR1 LGHDT and CDR2 YNNKEL come from the germline V gene (reference sequence). The CDR3 sequence is 15 residues long. CDR3 amino acids: CASSPPGLAGFEQFF. The CDR3 DNA sequence: TGTGCCAGCAGCCCTCCGGGACTAGCGGGGTTTGAGCAGTTCTTC.

This chain joins TRBV10-3 and TRBJ2-1; D is perhaps TRBD2 (6 bases). Between the trimmed V and J ends, which lost 10 bases and 9 bases, there was a span of 22 bases. The germline gives CDR1 ENHRY, CDR2 SYGVKD. The CDR3 has 14 residues. The CDR3 nucleotides are TGTGCCACCGGGGGTCAGGCCGAATGGGGTGAGCAGTTCTTC. Translation gives CATGGQAEWGEQFF.

This clone has more than one count but fewer than ten. The rearrangement uses TRBV5-1 and TRBJ1-6, with D possibly TRBD1 on 5 matching bases. This CDR3 spans 13 amino acids. V lost 7 bases to trimming and J lost 8 bases, with 13 bases between them. CDR1 SGHRS and CDR2 YFSETQ come from the germline V gene. The CDR3 spells CASGSGLDSPLHF. The CDR3 nucleotides read TGCGCCAGCGGTTCGGGACTTGATTCACCCCTCCACTTT.

This clone has just a few counts. This chain joins TRBV2 and TRBJ1-2, with a tentative D call TRBD1 (5 bases). Germline V gene lookup returns CDR1 SNHLY and CDR2 FYNNEI. Deletions cut 7 bases from V and 10 bases from J, with 16 bases between. The CDR3 consists of 12 residues. The CDR3 sequence: CASKLDGGDYTF. CDR3 nucleotides: TGTGCCAGCAAATTGGACGGGGGGGACTACACCTTC.

The CDR3 loop reads CASRPTGWETQYF. As DNA, the CDR3 is TGTGCCAGCAGGCCTACAGGGTGGGAGACCCAGTACTTC. This rearrangement joins TRBV14 to TRBJ2-5, with D maybe TRBD1 (6 bases). The CDR3 contains 13 residues. Trimming took off 6 bases at V and 5 bases at J, with 13 bases between the two ends. Germline CDR1 and CDR2: SGHDN and FVKESK.

This clone was found a few times. The CDR3 loop reads CASSLSGGKQETQYF. The CDR3 nucleotides read TGTGCCAGCAGCCTCTCAGGGGGTAAACAAGAGACCCAGTACTTC. This rearrangement joins TRBV7-8 to TRBJ2-5; 7 bases line up with TRBD1. Germline trimming cut 5 bases from V and 2 bases from J; bases unmatched to any gene: 8. This CDR3 has 15 amino acids. CDR1 is SGHVS, CDR2 FQNEAQ, per germline.

This clone appeared a single time. The CDR3, as DNA: TGTGCCAGTTCCCGCCTTTCAACCGGGACACAGAATGATCGCCAGCATTTT. Amino acid sequence: CASSRLSTGTQNDRQHF. The genes are TRBV19 and TRBJ1-5; maybe TRBD1 (6 bases). Germline assignment: CDR1 LNHDA and CDR2 SQIVND (reference sequence). The V and J ends lost 8 bases and 12 bases respectively, with 32 bases between them. The CDR3 is 17 amino acids.

This sequence joins TRBV19 and TRBJ2-2, with D uncertain. The CDR3 runs to 15 residues. V lost 3 bases and J lost 0, with 8 bases in between. CDR1 and CDR2 from the germline V gene are LNHDA and SQIVND (reference sequence). CDR3 loop: CASSILAANTGELFF. CDR3 DNA: TGTGCCAGTAGTATTTTAGCTGCGAACACCGGGGAGCTGTTTTTT.

The chain links TRBV9 to TRBJ2-5; 15 bases match TRBD2. Trimming took 4 bases from V and 2 from J; bases not matched to a gene: 3. The V gene's germline CDR1 is SGDLS and CDR2 YYNGEE. The CDR3 loop spans 16 amino acids. The CDR3 spells CASSPGLAGGQETQYF. CDR3 sequence (DNA): TGTGCCAGCAGCCCCGGACTAGCGGGGGGGCAAGAGACCCAGTACTTC.

This rearrangement joins TRBV6-5 to TRBJ1-5; perhaps TRBD1 as D (5 bases). Germline V lookup: CDR1 MNHEY, CDR2 SVGAGI. Trimming took 8 bases from V and 1 from J, leaving 15 bases between them. The CDR3 has 15 amino acids. As DNA, the CDR3 is TGTGCCAGCGAACTTCTAGGGGCGAGCAATCAGCCCCAGCATTTT. It specifies CASELLGASNQPQHF.

The V and J genes are TRBV21-1 and TRBJ2-4; TRBD2, the table's D call, lacks a check against the DNA. TRBV21-1 is flagged as a pseudogene. The CDR3 runs 13 residues. CDR3 DNA sequence: TGTGCCAGCAGCAAAGTTAGAGAAAACATTCAGTACTTC. Its protein product is CASSKVRENIQYF.

The chain links TRBV19 to TRBJ1-4; 12 bases fit TRBD1. Germline values: CDR1 LNHDA, CDR2 SQIVND (reference sequence). V lost 3 bases to trimming and J lost 6 bases; unmatched junction nucleotides: 5. CDR3 length equals 16 residues. In nucleotides, the CDR3 is TGTGCCAGTAGTATTGGGACAGGGGGCGGCGATGAAAAACTGTTTTTT. It specifies CASSIGTGGGDEKLFF.

The chain is built from TRBV30 and TRBJ1-2, with 10 nucleotides matching TRBD1. This CDR3 spans 14 amino acids. Looked up from germline, CDR1 is GTSNPN and CDR2 is SVGIG (reference sequence). The J segment lost 8 bases and the V segment lost 3 bases, leaving 9 bases of the junction unmatched. CDR3 protein: CAWRRPGQGRGYTF. CDR3 sequence (DNA): TGTGCCTGGAGAAGGCCGGGACAGGGGCGGGGCTACACCTTC.

V usage is TRBV4-1 and J usage is TRBJ2-1, with 7 positions matching TRBD2. V was pared by 1 base and J by 3 bases, with 3 bases of the junction left unmatched. Germline values: CDR1 MGHRA, CDR2 YSYEKL. The CDR3 contains 15 residues. As DNA, the CDR3 is TGCGCCAGCAGCCAAGGACTAGCTCTCTACAATGAGCAGTTCTTC. Translated, it gives CASSQGLALYNEQFF.

The chain is built from TRBV5-1 and TRBJ1-5; 7 bases agree with TRBD1. Trimming took 3 bases from V and 5 from J; bases not matched to a gene: 2. CDR1 SGHRS and CDR2 YFSETQ come from the germline V gene. The CDR3 extends over 13 amino acids. The CDR3 bases are TGCGCCAGCAGCTACGGACAGGATCAGCCCCAGCATTTT. It codes for CASSYGQDQPQHF.

The chain employs TRBV2 and TRBJ1-6, with TRBD1 matching over 7 bases. Trimming at V came to 11 bases and at J to 7 bases, leaving 11 bases not matched to a gene. The CDR3 totals 14 residues. Germline lookup yields CDR1 SNHLY and CDR2 FYNNEI. The CDR3 spells CAGGGRDRNSPLHF. The CDR3 coding sequence is TGTGCCGGTGGGGGAAGGGACAGAAATTCACCCCTCCACTTT.